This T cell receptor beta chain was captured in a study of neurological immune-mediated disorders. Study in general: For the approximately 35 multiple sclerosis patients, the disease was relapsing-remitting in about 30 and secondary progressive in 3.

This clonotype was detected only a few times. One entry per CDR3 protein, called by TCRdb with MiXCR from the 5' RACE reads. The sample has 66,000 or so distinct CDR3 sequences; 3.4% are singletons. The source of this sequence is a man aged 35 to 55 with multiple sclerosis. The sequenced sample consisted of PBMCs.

In DNA, the CDR3 is TGCAGCGTTGAAAGGCGGGTTGGAGCTGGAAAAAACATATATTTT. Translation: CSVERRVGAGKNIYF. The rearrangement joins TRBV29-1 to TRBJ1-3; unclear D gene. The CDR3 is 15 residues long. V was shortened by 2 bases and J by 12 bases, with 23 bases between the two germline ends. The germline CDR1 and CDR2 sequences are SQVTM and ANQGSEA.